The 23 T cell receptor beta chains below all came from one sample that was sequenced in a study of early T cells in non-severe SARS-CoV-2 infection. TCRdb independently ran MiXCR on the 5' RACE reads; one entry per CDR3 protein. The sample holds 65,000 to 75,000 distinct CDR3 sequences, around 10% seen once. The specimen sequenced was whole blood. These TCRs come from an adult who was a healthcare worker with PCR-confirmed SARS-CoV-2 infection or an uninfected control (not recorded which).

In this sample, this clonotype turned up many times. The chain carries TRBV6-1 and TRBJ2-5, with 7 bases fitting TRBD2. CDR1 is MNHNS and CDR2 is SASEGT in the germline V gene. Unmatched junction bases numbered 11, after V lost 8 bases and J lost 5 bases. This CDR3 spans 14 amino acids. The chain's CDR3 is CASGRAGSGETQYF. The CDR3 coding sequence is TGTGCCAGCGGACGAGCGGGGTCAGGGGAGACCCAGTACTTC.

The rearrangement links TRBV13 to TRBJ2-1, with TRBD1 identical over 7 bases. V lost 6 bases and J lost 3; bases outside the gene matches: 5. The CDR3 has 14 amino acids. CDR1 and CDR2 from the germline V gene are PRHDT and FYEKMQ (reference sequence). The CDR3 protein is CASREQGLYNEQFF. CDR3 coding DNA: TGTGCCAGCAGGGAACAGGGGCTCTACAATGAGCAGTTCTTC.

CDR3 region: CSARDGRGEFF. CDR3 nucleotides: TGCAGTGCTAGAGATGGGCGGGGGGAGTTCTTC. The chain uses TRBV20-1 and TRBJ2-1; 8 nucleotides align to TRBD2. There are 11 residues in the CDR3. CDR1 is DFQATT and CDR2 is SNEGSKA in the germline V gene (reference sequence). J gave up 14 bases and V 0 bases, and 3 bases lay outside the gene matches.

This clonotype occurred a few times. This CDR3 reads CASSQVGGQETQYF. The CDR3 DNA reads TGTGCCAGCAGCCAGGTCGGGGGTCAAGAGACCCAGTACTTC. V and J are TRBV7-9 and TRBJ2-5, with a possible D match to TRBD2 (6 bases). This CDR3 is 14 amino acids long. Looked up from germline, CDR1 is SEHNR and CDR2 is FQNEAQ (reference sequence). Trimming cost V 5 bases and J 2 bases, with 12 bases left between them.

This clonotype has at least ten counts. The chain couples TRBV6-5 to TRBJ2-5, with TRBD2 matching 7 bases. After removal of 4 bases from V and 2 bases from J, the junction contained 7 bases not matched to a gene. The CDR3 has 15 residues. Germline CDR1 reads MNHEY; CDR2 reads SVGAGI. The CDR3 bases are TGTGCCAGCAGTTCCGGACTAGACTCTCAAGAGACCCAGTACTTC. This encodes CASSSGLDSQETQYF.

This clonotype showed up many times. The chain is built from TRBV7-9 and TRBJ2-7; TRBD2 might be the D (6 bases). The CDR3 extends over 14 amino acids. Germline CDR1 is SEHNR and CDR2 is FQNEAQ (reference sequence). The V end lost 4 bases, the J end lost 2 bases, and 12 bases lay between the germline ends. The DNA of the CDR3 is TGTGCCAGCAGCTCGGGACTCGTACCCTACGAGCAGTACTTC. It yields the protein CASSSGLVPYEQYF.

The genes are TRBV2 and TRBJ1-6; D not certain. V was cut by 10 bases and J by 14 bases, with 15 bases left in between. The germline gives CDR1 SNHLY, CDR2 FYNNEI. This CDR3 has 11 amino acids. Written as DNA, the CDR3 is TGTGCCACCGTCTATAATTCGGCCCTCCACTTT. Protein product: CATVYNSALHF.

The V call is TRBV9, the J call TRBJ2-3; perhaps TRBD1 as D (5 bases). The germline V and J ends were trimmed by 3 bases and 0 bases, with 5 bases remaining between them. Germline values: CDR1 SGDLS, CDR2 YYNGEE. This CDR3 contains 13 residues. Written as DNA, the CDR3 is TGTGCCAGCAGCGGGGGCAGCACAGATACGCAGTATTTT. Translating gives CASSGGSTDTQYF.

As regards this clonotype: Compared with germline, one end of the junction differs, possibly owing to a read error. The V and J genes are TRBV18 and TRBJ1-6; TRBD1 matches at 8 bases. The CDR3 spans 16 residues. Germline V gene lookup returns CDR1 KGHSH and CDR2 LQKENI. The CDR3 here is CASSLTGASYNSSLHF. DNA of the CDR3: TGTGCCAGCTCATTGACAGGGGCCTCCTATAATTCATCCCTCCACTTT.

This clonotype was counted at least ten times. The V call is TRBV5-6, the J call TRBJ1-1; the D gene is possibly TRBD1 (5 bases). This CDR3 is 16 amino acids long. Trimming pared 0 bases from V and 5 bases from J, leaving 17 bases between. Germline V gene lookup returns CDR1 SGHDT and CDR2 YYEEEE. The CDR3 sequence: CASSLVGRRGGTEAFF. CDR3 in DNA: TGTGCCAGCAGCTTGGTCGGCCGGAGGGGAGGTACTGAAGCTTTCTTT.

This chain uses TRBV11-2 with TRBJ2-7; 7 positions agree with TRBD2. This CDR3 is built from 19 residues. After removal of 4 bases from V and 3 bases from J, the junction contained 21 bases not matched to a gene. Germline V lookup: CDR1 SGHAT, CDR2 FQNNGV. Here the CDR3 DNA reads TGTGCCAGCAGCTCCCGGAGGACTAGTAGGGGATTCCCCCTCTACGAGCAGTACTTC. Translating it yields CASSSRRTSRGFPLYEQYF. Variable domain in full (rest from reference TRBV11-2 and TRBJ2-7): EAGVAQSPRYKIIEKRQSVAFWCNPISGHATLYWYQQILGQGPKLLIQFQNNGVVDDSQLPKDRFSAERLKGVDSTLKIQPAKLEDSAVYLCASSSRRTSRGFPLYEQYFGPGTRLTVT.

The CDR3 bases are TGCGCCAGCAGGCAGGGGGGGACTGAAGCTTTCTTT. Protein sequence: CASRQGGTEAFF. The chain uses TRBV5-1 and TRBJ1-1, with TRBD1 identical over 7 bases. The CDR3 consists of 12 residues. Germline lookup yields CDR1 SGHRS and CDR2 YFSETQ. The V gene end was trimmed by 5 bases and the J gene end by 5 bases; junction bases not matched to a gene: 3.

This clonotype was detected only a few times. The gene calls are TRBV12-3 or TRBV12-4 and TRBJ2-5; either TRBD1 or TRBD2 may supply D (5 bases each). CDR3 length equals 15 residues. Trimming removed 7 bases at V and 1 base at J, with 16 bases between. CDR3 in DNA: TGTGCCAGCACCGGTGGGTGGGACCGCCAAGAGACCCAGTACTTC. Residues: CASTGGWDRQETQYF.

The V call is TRBV6-1, the J call TRBJ1-5; weak D call: TRBD1 (5 bases). The CDR3 runs to 14 residues. V was trimmed by 4 bases and J by 2 bases, leaving 9 bases between them. CDR1 MNHNS and CDR2 SASEGT come from the germline V gene. The CDR3 DNA is TGTGCCAGCAGTGCGCAGACAGGCAATCAGCCCCAGCATTTT. This sequence encodes CASSAQTGNQPQHF.

This clonotype was seen more than once but under ten times. The gene calls are TRBV12-3 or TRBV12-4 and TRBJ2-3, with TRBD2 matching 11 bases. With V trimmed by 3 bases and J by 10 bases, 6 bases remained unmatched. The CDR3 sequence is 14 residues long. DNA of the CDR3: TGTGCCAGCAGTTTTTCACTAGCGGGAGCTCCGCAGTATTTT. Residues: CASSFSLAGAPQYF.

The CDR3 loop reads CSVGDGAYEQYF. CDR3 DNA: TGCAGCGTTGGGGACGGGGCATACGAGCAGTACTTC. The J gene is TRBJ2-7, the V gene TRBV29-1; D may correspond to TRBD1 or TRBD2 (5 bases each). The length of the CDR3 is 12 residues. The V gene's germline CDR1 is SQVTM and CDR2 ANQGSEA. Trimming removed 4 bases at V and 4 bases at J, with 11 bases between.

This clonotype was seen at least ten times. This chain joins TRBV9 and TRBJ2-1, with 10 bases that match TRBD2. This CDR3 spans 14 amino acids. Trimming at V came to 6 bases and at J to 3 bases, leaving 3 bases not matched to a gene. Germline values: CDR1 SGDLS, CDR2 YYNGEE. The CDR3 region has the DNA TGTGCCAGCACACCTAGCGGGAGCTACAATGAGCAGTTCTTC. This codes for CASTPSGSYNEQFF.

This clonotype has ten or more counts. The chain joins TRBV3-1 to TRBJ1-6; D possibly corresponds to TRBD1 (5 bases). Trimming shortened V by 4 bases and J by 7 bases, and 17 bases separated the two germline ends. The CDR3 is 16 residues long. Germline lookup yields CDR1 LGHDT and CDR2 YNNKEL (reference sequence). The CDR3 loop is CASSPRIPRDNSPLHF. CDR3 sequence (DNA): TGTGCCAGCAGCCCTAGAATTCCCAGGGACAATTCACCCCTCCACTTT. The whole variable domain, remainder taken from reference TRBV3-1 and TRBJ1-6, is DTAVSQTPKYLVTQMGNDKSIKCEQNLGHDTMYWYKQDSKKFLKIMFSYNNKELIINETVPNRFSPKSPDKAHLNLHINSLELGDSAVYFCASSPRIPRDNSPLHFGNGTRLTVT.

This clonotype showed up just a few times. The chain carries TRBV6-5 and TRBJ1-1; no firm D call. From germline, CDR1 is MNHEY and CDR2 SVGAGI. The CDR3 is 15 amino acids. Trimming pared 0 bases from V and 2 bases from J, leaving 10 bases between. CDR3 protein: CASSYSRTTNTEAFF. CDR3 DNA sequence: TGTGCCAGCAGTTACTCGCGGACCACAAACACTGAAGCTTTCTTT.

This clonotype was counted many times. The rearrangement joins TRBV29-1 to TRBJ2-1, with D possibly matching TRBD2 (7 bases). Germline V gene lookup returns CDR1 SQVTM and CDR2 ANQGSEA. Deletions cut 7 bases from V and 3 bases from J, with 13 bases between. The CDR3 consists of 13 residues. For the CDR3, the DNA is TGCAGCGCACGGGGGGCCCTCTACAATGAGCAGTTCTTC. Residues: CSARGALYNEQFF.

This clonotype was seen ten or more times. V is TRBV7-6 and J is TRBJ1-5; D is possibly TRBD1 (5 bases). Trimming left V 5 bases short and J 3 bases short, with 14 bases between. The CDR3 is 15 amino acids. Per germline, CDR1 SGHVS and CDR2 FNYEAQ. The CDR3 reads CASSLGPPSNQPQHF. CDR3 sequence (DNA): TGTGCCAGCAGCCTGGGACCGCCATCCAATCAGCCCCAGCATTTT.

The table lists this clonotype with many counts. The genes are TRBV10-3 and TRBJ2-5; a weak D match, TRBD2 (6 bases). The germline gives CDR1 ENHRY, CDR2 SYGVKD. This CDR3 is 15 amino acids long. The V end was cut by 0 bases, the J end by 5 bases, with 13 bases between. The CDR3 loop is CAISESRDLGETQYF. CDR3 DNA: TGTGCCATCAGTGAGTCGAGGGACTTGGGTGAGACCCAGTACTTC.

The V call is TRBV29-1, the J call TRBJ2-1, with D perhaps matching TRBD1 (5 bases). The CDR3 has 12 amino acids. Looked up from germline, CDR1 is SQVTM and CDR2 is ANQGSEA. Trimming removed 1 base at V and 9 bases at J, with 10 bases between. The CDR3 region is CSVEGQGSEQFF. CDR3 coding DNA: TGCAGCGTTGAAGGCCAGGGTAGTGAGCAGTTCTTC.